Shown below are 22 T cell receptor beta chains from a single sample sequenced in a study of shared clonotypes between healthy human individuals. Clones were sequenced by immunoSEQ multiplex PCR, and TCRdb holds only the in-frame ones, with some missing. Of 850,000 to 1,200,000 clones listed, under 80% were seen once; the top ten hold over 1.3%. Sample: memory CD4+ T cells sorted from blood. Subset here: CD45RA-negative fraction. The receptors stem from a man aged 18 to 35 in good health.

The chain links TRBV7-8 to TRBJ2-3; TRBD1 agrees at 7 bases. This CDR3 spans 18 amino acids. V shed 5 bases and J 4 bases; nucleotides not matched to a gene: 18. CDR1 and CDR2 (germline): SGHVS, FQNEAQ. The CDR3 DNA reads TGTGCCAGCAGCCGTGGACAGGAAGGGGGTTGGGGCGCAGATACGCAGTATTTT. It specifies CASSRGQEGGWGADTQYF.

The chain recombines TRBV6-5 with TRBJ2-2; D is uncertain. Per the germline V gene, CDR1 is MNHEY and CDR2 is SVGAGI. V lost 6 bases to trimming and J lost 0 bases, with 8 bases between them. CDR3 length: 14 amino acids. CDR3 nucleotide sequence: TGTGCCAGCAGACTGTACCCGAACACCGGGGAGCTGTTTTTT. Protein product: CASRLYPNTGELFF.

CDR3 amino acids: CASSEYSGLAGGDNEQFF. Written as DNA, the CDR3 is TGTGCCAGCAGTGAATATTCCGGACTAGCGGGCGGGGACAATGAGCAGTTCTTC. V usage is TRBV25-1 and J usage is TRBJ2-1; 11 positions agree with TRBD2. J was trimmed by 5 bases and V by 0 bases; bases with no gene match: 9. The CDR3 covers 18 residues. In germline, CDR1 is MGHDK, CDR2 SYGVNS.

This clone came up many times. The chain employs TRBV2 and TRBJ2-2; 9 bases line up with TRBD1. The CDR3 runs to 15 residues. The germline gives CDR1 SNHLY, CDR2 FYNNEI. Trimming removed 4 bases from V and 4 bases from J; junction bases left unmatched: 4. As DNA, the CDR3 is TGTGCCAGCAGTGGATCACAGGGGGCCACCGGGGAGCTGTTTTTT. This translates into CASSGSQGATGELFF.

The CDR3 loop reads CATSPIAGGGYEQYF. The CDR3 bases are TGTGCCACCAGCCCCATAGCGGGAGGGGGCTACGAGCAGTACTTC. This chain uses TRBV15 with TRBJ2-7; 11 bases agree with TRBD2. This CDR3 has 15 residues. Losses at the gene ends were 5 bases for V and 3 bases for J; bases not matched to a gene: 6. CDR1 is LNHNV, CDR2 YYDKDF, per germline (reference sequence).

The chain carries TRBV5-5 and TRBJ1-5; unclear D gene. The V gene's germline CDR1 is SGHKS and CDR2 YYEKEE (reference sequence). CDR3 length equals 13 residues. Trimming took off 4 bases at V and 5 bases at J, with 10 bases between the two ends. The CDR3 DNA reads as TGTGCCAGCAGCCAAGACACCTATCAGCCCCAGCATTTT. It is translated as CASSQDTYQPQHF.

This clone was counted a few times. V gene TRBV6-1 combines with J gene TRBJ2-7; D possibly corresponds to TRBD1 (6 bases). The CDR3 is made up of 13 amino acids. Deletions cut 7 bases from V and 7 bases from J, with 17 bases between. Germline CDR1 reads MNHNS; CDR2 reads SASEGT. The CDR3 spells CASTDFRGGEQYF. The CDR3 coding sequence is TGTGCCAGCACTGACTTCAGGGGCGGGGAGCAGTACTTC.

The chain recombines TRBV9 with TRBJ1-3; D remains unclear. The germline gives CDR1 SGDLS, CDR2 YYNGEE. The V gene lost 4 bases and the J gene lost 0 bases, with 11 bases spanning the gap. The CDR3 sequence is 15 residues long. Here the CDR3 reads CASSSRWSSGNTIYF. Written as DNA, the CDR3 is TGTGCCAGCAGCTCACGGTGGAGCTCTGGAAACACCATATATTTT.

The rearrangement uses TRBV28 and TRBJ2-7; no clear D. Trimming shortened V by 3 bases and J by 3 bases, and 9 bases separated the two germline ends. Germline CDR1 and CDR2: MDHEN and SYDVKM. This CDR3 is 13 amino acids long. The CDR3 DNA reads TGTGCCAGCAGTTTCATGGGGAACTACGAGCAGTACTTC. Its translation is CASSFMGNYEQYF.

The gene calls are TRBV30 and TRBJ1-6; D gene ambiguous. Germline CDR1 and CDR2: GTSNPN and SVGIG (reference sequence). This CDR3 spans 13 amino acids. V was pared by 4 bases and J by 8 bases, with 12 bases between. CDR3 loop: CAWTLILDSPLHF. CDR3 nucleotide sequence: TGTGCCTGGACCCTCATTCTTGATTCACCCCTCCACTTT.

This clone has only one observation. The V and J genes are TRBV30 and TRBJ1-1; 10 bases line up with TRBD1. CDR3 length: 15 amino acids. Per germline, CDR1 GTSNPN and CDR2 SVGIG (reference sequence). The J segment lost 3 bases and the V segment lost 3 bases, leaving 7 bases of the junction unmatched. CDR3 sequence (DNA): TGTGCCTGGAGCAAGGACAGGGGGTCGGACACTGAAGCTTTCTTT. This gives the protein CAWSKDRGSDTEAFF.

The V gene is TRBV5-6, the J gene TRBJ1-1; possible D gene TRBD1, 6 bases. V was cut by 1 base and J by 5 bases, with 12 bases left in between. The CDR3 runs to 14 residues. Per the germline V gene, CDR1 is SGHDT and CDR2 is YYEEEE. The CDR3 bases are TGTGCCAGCAGCTTGATCAGGGGCTGGACTGAAGCTTTCTTT. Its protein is CASSLIRGWTEAFF.

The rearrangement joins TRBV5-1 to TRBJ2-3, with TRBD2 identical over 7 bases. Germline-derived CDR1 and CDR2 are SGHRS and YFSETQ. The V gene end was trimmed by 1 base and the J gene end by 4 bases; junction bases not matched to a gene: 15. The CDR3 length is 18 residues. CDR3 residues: CASSLLSPRGRGSDTQYF. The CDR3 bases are TGCGCCAGCAGCTTGTTAAGTCCCCGAGGGCGGGGGTCAGATACGCAGTATTTT. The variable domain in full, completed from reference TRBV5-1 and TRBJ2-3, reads KAGVTQTPRYLIKTRGQQVTLSCSPISGHRSVSWYQQTPGQGLQFLFEYFSETQRNKGNFPGRFSGRQFSNSRSEMNVSTLELGDSALYLCASSLLSPRGRGSDTQYFGPGTRLTVL.

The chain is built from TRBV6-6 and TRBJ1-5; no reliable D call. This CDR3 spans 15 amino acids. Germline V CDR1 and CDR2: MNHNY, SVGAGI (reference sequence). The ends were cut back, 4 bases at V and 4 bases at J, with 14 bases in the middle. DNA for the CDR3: TGTGCCAGCAGTTCCATGACGGGCCAAAATCAGCCCCAGCATTTT. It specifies CASSSMTGQNQPQHF.

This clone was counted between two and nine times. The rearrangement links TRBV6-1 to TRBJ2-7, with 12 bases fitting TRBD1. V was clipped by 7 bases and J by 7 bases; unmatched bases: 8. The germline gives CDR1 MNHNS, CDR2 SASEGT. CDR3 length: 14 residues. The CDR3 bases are TGTGCCAGCACCCAGGGACAGGGGGCGCGGGAGCAGTACTTC. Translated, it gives CASTQGQGAREQYF.

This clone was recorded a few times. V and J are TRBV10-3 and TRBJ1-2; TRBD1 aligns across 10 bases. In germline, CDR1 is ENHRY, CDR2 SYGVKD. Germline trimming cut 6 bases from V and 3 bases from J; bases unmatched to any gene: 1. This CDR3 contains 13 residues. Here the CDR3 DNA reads TGTGCCATCAGGGACAGGGGGTACTATGGCTACACCTTC. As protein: CAIRDRGYYGYTF.

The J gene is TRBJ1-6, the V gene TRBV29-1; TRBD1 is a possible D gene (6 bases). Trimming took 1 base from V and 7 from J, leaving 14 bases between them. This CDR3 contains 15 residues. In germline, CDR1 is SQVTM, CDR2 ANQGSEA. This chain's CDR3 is CSVEAQEGHNSPLHF. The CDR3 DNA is TGCAGCGTTGAAGCCCAGGAGGGACACAATTCACCCCTCCACTTT.

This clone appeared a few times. The CDR3 DNA reads as TGTGCCAGCAGTTTTCGGAAGTACGAGCAGTACTTC. Translated: CASSFRKYEQYF. This chain uses TRBV28 with TRBJ2-7; no reliable D call. This CDR3 region has 12 residues. CDR1 MDHEN and CDR2 SYDVKM come from the germline V gene. Deletions cut 3 bases from V and 4 bases from J, with 7 bases between.

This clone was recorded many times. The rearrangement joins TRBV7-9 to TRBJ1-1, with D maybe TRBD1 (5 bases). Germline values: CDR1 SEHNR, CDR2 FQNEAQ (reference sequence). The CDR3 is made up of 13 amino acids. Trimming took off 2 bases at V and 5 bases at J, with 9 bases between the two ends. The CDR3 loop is CASSLIGETEAFF. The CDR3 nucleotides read TGTGCCAGCAGCTTAATAGGGGAGACTGAAGCTTTCTTT. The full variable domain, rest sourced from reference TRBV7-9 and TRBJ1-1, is DTGVSQNPRHKITKRGQNVTFRCDPISEHNRLYWYRQTLGQGPEFLTYFQNEAQLEKSRLLSDRFSAERPKGSFSTLEIQRTEQGDSAMYLCASSLIGETEAFFGQGTRLTVV.

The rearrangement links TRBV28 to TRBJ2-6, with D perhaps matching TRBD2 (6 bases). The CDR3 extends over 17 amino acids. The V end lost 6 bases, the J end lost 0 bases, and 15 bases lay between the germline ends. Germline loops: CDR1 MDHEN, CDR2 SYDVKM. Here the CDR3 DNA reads TGTGCCAGCAGGGCGGCGGGACTCCTCTCTGGGGCCAACGTCCTGACTTTC. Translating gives CASRAAGLLSGANVLTF. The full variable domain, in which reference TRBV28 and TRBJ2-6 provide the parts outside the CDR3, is DVKVTQSSRYLVKRTGEKVFLECVQDMDHENMFWYRQDPGLGLRLIYFSYDVKMKEKGDIPEGYSVSREKKERFSLILESASTNQTSMYLCASRAAGLLSGANVLTFGAGSRLTVL.

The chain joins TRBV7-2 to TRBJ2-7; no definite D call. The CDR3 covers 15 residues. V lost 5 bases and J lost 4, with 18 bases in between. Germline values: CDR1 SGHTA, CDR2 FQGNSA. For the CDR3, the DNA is TGTGCCAGCAGCACCGTGGGCGCCCTGGGATACGAGCAGTACTTC. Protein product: CASSTVGALGYEQYF.

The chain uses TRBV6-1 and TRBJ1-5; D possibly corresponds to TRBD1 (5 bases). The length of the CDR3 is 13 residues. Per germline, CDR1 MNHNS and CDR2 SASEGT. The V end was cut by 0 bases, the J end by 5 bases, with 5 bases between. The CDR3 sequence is CASSEAGHQPQHF. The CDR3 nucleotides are TGTGCCAGCAGTGAAGCGGGGCATCAGCCCCAGCATTTT.